This passage covers 7 T cell receptor beta chains from one sample sequenced in a study of human T cells and chemical hapten exposure. Regarding time point: patch test 1, 2 weeks after DPC sensitization. Treatment reported: therapeutic diphenylcyclopropenone sensitization with weekly scalp DPC. TCRdb redid the calling of the RACE reads with MiXCR, one entry per CDR3 protein. Among about 340,000 distinct CDR3 sequences listed, around 7% were seen once. This specimen was whole blood, taken in connection with sensitization to the hapten diphenylcyclopropenone (DPC). All receptors come from a woman under 30 with alopecia areata. Some clones in this sample may be carry-over from other donors' samples.

This clonotype was recorded at least ten times. The rearrangement links TRBV7-2 to TRBJ2-1; 7 positions match TRBD2. V lost 0 bases, J lost 4 bases, and 15 bases stayed unmatched. This CDR3 spans 19 amino acids. In germline, CDR1 is SGHTA, CDR2 FQGNSA. CDR3 sequence reads: CASSLASSGGPPPYNEQFF. CDR3 bases: TGTGCCAGCAGCTTAGCCTCTAGCGGAGGACCGCCCCCTTACAATGAGCAGTTCTTC. The complete variable domain, with remaining parts taken from reference TRBV7-2 and TRBJ2-1, reads GAGVSQSPSNKVTEKGKDVELRCDPISGHTALYWYRQSLGQGLEFLIYFQGNSAPDKSGLPSDRFSAERTGGSVSTLTIQRTQQEDSAVYLCASSLASSGGPPPYNEQFFGPGTRLTVL.

The sample holds a few counts of this clonotype. The chain links TRBV7-2 to TRBJ2-3; possibly TRBD1 for D (6 bases). With 1 base removed from V and 3 bases from J, the gap between germline ends came to 11 bases. This CDR3 is 15 amino acids long. Germline V gene lookup returns CDR1 SGHTA and CDR2 FQGNSA. CDR3 protein: CASSLVKGVTDTQYF. The CDR3 DNA sequence: TGTGCCAGCAGCTTAGTAAAGGGGGTGACAGATACGCAGTATTTT.

This clonotype appeared many times. The chain couples TRBV7-2 to TRBJ2-3; D is undetermined. The CDR3 runs to 14 residues. Trimming removed 1 base from V and 2 bases from J, with 7 bases in between. Per germline, CDR1 SGHTA and CDR2 FQGNSA. The CDR3 DNA follows: TGTGCCAGCAGCTTAGGGCTACACACAGATACGCAGTATTTT. Translated, it gives CASSLGLHTDTQYF.

The chain combines TRBV7-6 with TRBJ1-4; D perhaps matches TRBD1 (5 bases). CDR1 is SGHVS and CDR2 is FNYEAQ in the germline V gene. The CDR3 covers 16 residues. V was trimmed by 3 bases and J by 4 bases, leaving 15 bases between them. CDR3 coding DNA: TGTGCCAGCAGCTTGACCGGGACGGGCTTTAATGAAAAACTGTTTTTT. Translated, it gives CASSLTGTGFNEKLFF.

In this sample, this clonotype turned up a few times. The rearrangement links TRBV5-4 to TRBJ2-2, with D possibly being TRBD1 (5 bases). Looked up from germline, CDR1 is SGHNT and CDR2 is YYREEE (reference sequence). The CDR3 spans 15 residues. V dropped 3 bases and J dropped 1 base, with 10 bases sitting between them. The CDR3 nucleotides read TGTGCCAGCAGCTCCCCCAGGGAGAACACCGGGGAGCTGTTTTTT. It translates to CASSSPRENTGELFF.

This clonotype was counted many times. J is TRBJ2-2 and V is TRBV12-3 or TRBV12-4, with TRBD2 matching 8 bases. CDR3 length: 16 residues. Germline trimming cut 6 bases from V and 5 bases from J; bases unmatched to any gene: 11. CDR3 in DNA: TGTGCCAGCAGCCCGACCGCGGGGGGTGGGACCGGGGAGCTGTTTTTT. Its translation: CASSPTAGGGTGELFF.

The chain has TRBV20-1 and TRBJ2-2; D is unresolved. Germline CDR1 and CDR2: DFQATT and SNEGSKA (reference sequence). Between the trimmed V and J ends, which lost 6 bases and 0 bases, there was a span of 14 bases. CDR3 size: 15 residues. CDR3 amino acids: CSAPSGQTNTGELFF. The CDR3 DNA reads as TGCAGTGCCCCATCTGGCCAGACGAACACCGGGGAGCTGTTTTTT.